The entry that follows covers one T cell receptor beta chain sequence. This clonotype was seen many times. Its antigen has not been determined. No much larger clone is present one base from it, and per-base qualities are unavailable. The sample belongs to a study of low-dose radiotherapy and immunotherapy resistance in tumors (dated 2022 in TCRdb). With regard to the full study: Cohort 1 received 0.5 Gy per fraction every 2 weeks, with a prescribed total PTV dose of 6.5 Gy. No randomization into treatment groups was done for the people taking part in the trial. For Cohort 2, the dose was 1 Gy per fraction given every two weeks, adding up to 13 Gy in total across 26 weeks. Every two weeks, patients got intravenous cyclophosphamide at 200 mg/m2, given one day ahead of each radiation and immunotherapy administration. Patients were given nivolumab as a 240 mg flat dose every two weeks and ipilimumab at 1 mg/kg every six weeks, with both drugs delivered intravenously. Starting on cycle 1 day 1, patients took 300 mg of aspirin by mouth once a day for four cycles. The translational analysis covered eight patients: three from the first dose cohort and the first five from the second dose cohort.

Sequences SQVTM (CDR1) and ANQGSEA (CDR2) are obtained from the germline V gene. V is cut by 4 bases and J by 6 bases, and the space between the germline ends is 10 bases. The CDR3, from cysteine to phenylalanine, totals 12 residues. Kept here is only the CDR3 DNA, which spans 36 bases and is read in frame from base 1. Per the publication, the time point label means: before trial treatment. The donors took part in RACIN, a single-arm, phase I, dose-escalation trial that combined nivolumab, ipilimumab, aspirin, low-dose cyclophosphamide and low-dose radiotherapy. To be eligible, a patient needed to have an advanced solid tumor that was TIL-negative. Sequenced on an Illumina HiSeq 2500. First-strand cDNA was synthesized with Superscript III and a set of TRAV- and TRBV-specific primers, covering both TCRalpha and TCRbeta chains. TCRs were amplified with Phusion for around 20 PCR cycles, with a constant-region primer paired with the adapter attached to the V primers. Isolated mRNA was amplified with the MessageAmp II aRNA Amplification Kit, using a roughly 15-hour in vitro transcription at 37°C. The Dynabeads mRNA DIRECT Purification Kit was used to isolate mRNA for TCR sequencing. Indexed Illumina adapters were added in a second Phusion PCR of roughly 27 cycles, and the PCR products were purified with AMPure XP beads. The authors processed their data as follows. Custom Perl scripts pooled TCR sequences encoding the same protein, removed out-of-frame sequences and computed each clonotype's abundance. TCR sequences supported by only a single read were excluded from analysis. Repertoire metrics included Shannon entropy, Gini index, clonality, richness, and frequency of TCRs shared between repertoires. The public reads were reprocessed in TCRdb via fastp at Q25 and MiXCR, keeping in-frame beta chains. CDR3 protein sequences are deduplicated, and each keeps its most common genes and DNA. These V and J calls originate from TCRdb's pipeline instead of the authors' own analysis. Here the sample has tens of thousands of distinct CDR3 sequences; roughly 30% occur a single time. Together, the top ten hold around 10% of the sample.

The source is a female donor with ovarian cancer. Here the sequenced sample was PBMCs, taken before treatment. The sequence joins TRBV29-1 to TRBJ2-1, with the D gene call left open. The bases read TGCAGCGTTGTTCATAGGGCCAATGAGCAGTTCTTC. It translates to CSVVHRANEQFF.